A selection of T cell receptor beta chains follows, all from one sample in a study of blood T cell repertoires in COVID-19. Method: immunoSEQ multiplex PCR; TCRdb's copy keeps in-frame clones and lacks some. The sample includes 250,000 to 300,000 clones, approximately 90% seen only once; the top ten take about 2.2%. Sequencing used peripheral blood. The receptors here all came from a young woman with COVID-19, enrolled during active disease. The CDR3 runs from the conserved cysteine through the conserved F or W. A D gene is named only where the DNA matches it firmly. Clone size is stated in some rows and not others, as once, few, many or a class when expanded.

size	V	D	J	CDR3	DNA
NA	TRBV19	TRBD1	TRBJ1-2	CASSTRTGGSFGYTF	TGTGCCAGTAGTACCCGGACAGGGGGCTCGTTTGGCTACACCTTC
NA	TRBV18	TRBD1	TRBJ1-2	CASSPVTGEGYTF	TGTGCCAGCTCACCAGTGACAGGGGAAGGCTACACCTTC
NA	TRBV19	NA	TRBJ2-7	CASSIGGSLYEQYF	TGTGCCAGTAGTATTGGGGGCAGTCTCTACGAGCAGTACTTC
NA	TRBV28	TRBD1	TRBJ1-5	CASSLTGGRNQPQHF	TGTGCCAGCAGTTTGACAGGGGGGCGCAATCAGCCCCAGCATTTT
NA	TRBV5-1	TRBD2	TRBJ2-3	CASSLEASGTSDTQYF	TGCGCCAGCAGCTTGGAGGCTAGCGGGACGTCAGATACGCAGTATTTT
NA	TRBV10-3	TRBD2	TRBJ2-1	CAASATSGTPYNEQFF	TGTGCCGCCAGCGCGACTAGCGGGACCCCCTACAATGAGCAGTTCTTC
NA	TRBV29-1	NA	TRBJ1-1	CSVIPGTKATEAFF	TGCAGCGTGATACCCGGGACAAAGGCCACTGAAGCTTTCTTT
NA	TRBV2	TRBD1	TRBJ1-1	CASSTTGDTEAFF	TGTGCCAGCAGTACGACAGGGGACACTGAAGCTTTCTTT
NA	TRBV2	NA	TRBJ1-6	CASSDSNSPLHF	TGTGCCAGCAGTGACAGTAATTCACCCCTCCACTTT
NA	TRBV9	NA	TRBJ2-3	CASSVGRQGTDTQYF	TGTGCCAGCAGCGTAGGAAGACAGGGCACAGATACGCAGTATTTT
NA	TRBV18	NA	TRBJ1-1	CASSPGSTDTEAFF	TGTGCCAGCTCCCCAGGGAGCACGGACACTGAAGCTTTCTTT
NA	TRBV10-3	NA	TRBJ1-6	CATTPGGVDSPLHF	TGTGCCACCACGCCCGGGGGTGTGGATTCACCCCTCCACTTT
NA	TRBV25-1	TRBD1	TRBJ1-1	CARPRTGSMNTEAFF	TGTGCCAGGCCTAGGACAGGTTCTATGAACACTGAAGCTTTCTTT
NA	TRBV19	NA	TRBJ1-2	CASSAYSGDLYGYTF	TGTGCCAGTAGTGCCTACTCAGGGGACCTTTATGGCTACACCTTC
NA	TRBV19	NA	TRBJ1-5	CASSTQGVSQPQHF	TGTGCCAGTAGTACCCAGGGCGTAAGTCAGCCCCAGCATTTT
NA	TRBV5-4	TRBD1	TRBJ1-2	CASHDRGYGYTF	TGTGCCAGCCACGACAGGGGCTATGGCTACACCTTC
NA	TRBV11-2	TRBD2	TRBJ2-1	CASSSANLAGARVEQFF	TGTGCCAGCAGCTCTGCCAATTTAGCGGGAGCGCGTGTTGAGCAGTTCTTC
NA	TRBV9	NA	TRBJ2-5	CASSVQTGFSGETQYF	TGTGCCAGCAGCGTTCAGACGGGATTCTCGGGGGAGACCCAGTACTTC
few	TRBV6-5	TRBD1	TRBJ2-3	CASSWDRGTDTQYF	TGTGCCAGCAGCTGGGACAGGGGGACAGATACGCAGTATTTT
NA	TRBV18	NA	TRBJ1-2	CASSPPGTSVNYGYTF	TGTGCCAGCTCACCACCGGGGACATCCGTTAACTATGGCTACACCTTC
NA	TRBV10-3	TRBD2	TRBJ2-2	CAISWNSGSSGELFF	TGTGCCATCAGTTGGAATAGCGGGAGCTCCGGGGAGCTGTTTTTT
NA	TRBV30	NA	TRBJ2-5	CAWSPRQFPETQYF	TGTGCCTGGAGCCCACGACAGTTCCCAGAGACCCAGTACTTC
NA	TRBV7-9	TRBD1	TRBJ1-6	CASSFPGQNSPLHF	TGTGCCAGCAGCTTCCCGGGACAGAATTCACCCCTCCACTTT
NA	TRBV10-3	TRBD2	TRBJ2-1	CAISVSPGTSGSRDLNEQFF	TGTGCCATCAGTGTGAGTCCCGGGACTAGCGGGAGCAGGGACTTGAATGAGCAGTTCTTC
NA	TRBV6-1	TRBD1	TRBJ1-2	CASSESGQDYGYTF	TGTGCCAGCAGTGAAAGTGGACAGGACTATGGCTACACCTTC
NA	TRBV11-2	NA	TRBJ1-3	CASSKLEQGNTIYF	TGTGCCAGCAGCAAACTAGAACAGGGAAACACCATATATTTT
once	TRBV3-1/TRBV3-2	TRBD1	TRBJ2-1	CASHGQGAVNEQFF	TGTGCCAGCCATGGACAGGGGGCAGTCAATGAGCAGTTCTTC
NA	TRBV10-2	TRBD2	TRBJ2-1	CASSGTSAQLRSQFF	TGCGCCAGCAGTGGGACTAGCGCCCAGCTCCGGTCGCAGTTCTTC
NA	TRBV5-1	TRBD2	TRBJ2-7	CASSPGLAGGGGPYEQYF	TGCGCCAGCAGCCCGGGACTAGCGGGAGGCGGCGGTCCCTACGAGCAGTACTTC
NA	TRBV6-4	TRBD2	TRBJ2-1	CASSESGLAGYNEQFF	TGTGCCAGCAGTGAGTCGGGGCTAGCGGGTTACAATGAGCAGTTCTTC
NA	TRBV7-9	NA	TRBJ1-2	CASSLGLGQSYGYTF	TGTGCCAGCAGCTTAGGATTAGGACAGTCCTATGGCTACACCTTC
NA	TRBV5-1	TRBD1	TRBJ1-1	CASRRTGGTEAFF	TGCGCCAGCAGAAGGACAGGGGGAACTGAAGCTTTCTTT
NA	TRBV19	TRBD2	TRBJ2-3	CASSIRLAPDTQYF	TGTGCCAGTAGTATTAGACTAGCTCCGGATACGCAGTATTTT
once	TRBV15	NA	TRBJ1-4	CATSKSRGFGEMFF	TGTGCCACCAGCAAGTCACGGGGTTTTGGAGAGATGTTTTTT
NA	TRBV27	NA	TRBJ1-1	CASSIEGGRAEAFF	TGTGCCAGCAGCATTGAAGGCGGGCGGGCTGAAGCTTTCTTT
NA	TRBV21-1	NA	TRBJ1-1	CASSKGGGPNTEAFF	TGTGCCAGCAGCAAAGGTGGAGGCCCGAACACTGAAGCTTTCTTT
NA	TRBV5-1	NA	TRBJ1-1	CASSRREGGEPSTEAFF	TGCGCCAGCAGCCGGCGGGAGGGGGGCGAACCAAGCACTGAAGCTTTCTTT
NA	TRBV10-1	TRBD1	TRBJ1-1	CASSEQPGQGSTRFF	TGCGCCAGCAGTGAACAACCGGGACAGGGTTCCACTCGTTTCTTT
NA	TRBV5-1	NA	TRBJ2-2	CASSSTGPGELFF	TGCGCCAGCAGCTCTACAGGACCCGGGGAGCTGTTTTTT
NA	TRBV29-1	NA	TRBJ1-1	CSSTLNTEAFF	TGCAGCTCGACTCTGAACACTGAAGCTTTCTTT
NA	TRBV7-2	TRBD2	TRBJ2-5	CASSLAWKGAGETQYF	TGTGCCAGCAGCTTAGCTTGGAAGGGAGCGGGGGAGACCCAGTACTTC
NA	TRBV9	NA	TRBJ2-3	CASSPTLERITDTQYF	TGTGCCAGCAGCCCGACCCTCGAGCGAATCACAGATACGCAGTATTTT
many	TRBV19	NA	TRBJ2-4	CASSLTGPLAKNIQYF	TGTGCCAGTAGTCTAACAGGGCCACTAGCCAAAAACATTCAGTACTTC
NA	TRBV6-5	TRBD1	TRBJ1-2	CASSLTGYGYTF	TGTGCCAGCAGTTTGACAGGGTACGGCTACACCTTC
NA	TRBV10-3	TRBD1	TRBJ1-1	CAISEKTGGFPFF	TGTGCCATCAGTGAGAAGACAGGGGGTTTCCCTTTCTTT
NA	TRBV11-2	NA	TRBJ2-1	CASSPSPLSSYNEQFF	TGTGCCAGCAGCCCAAGTCCCCTGAGCTCCTACAATGAGCAGTTCTTC
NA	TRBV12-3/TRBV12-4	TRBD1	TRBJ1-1	CASSPGQGLEAFF	TGTGCCAGCAGCCCCGGACAGGGACTAGAAGCTTTCTTT
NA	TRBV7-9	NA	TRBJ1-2	CASSLAGSGKIYGYTF	TGTGCCAGCAGCTTAGCGGGGAGTGGAAAGATCTATGGCTACACCTTC
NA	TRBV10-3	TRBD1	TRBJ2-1	CAISRTGKAYNEQFF	TGTGCCATCAGTCGGACAGGGAAGGCCTACAATGAGCAGTTCTTC
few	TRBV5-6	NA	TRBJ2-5	CASSLWGRKGGETQYF	TGTGCCAGCAGCTTGTGGGGGAGGAAGGGGGGGGAGACCCAGTACTTC
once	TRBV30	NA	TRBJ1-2	CAYHLRGGSRYTF	TGTGCCTACCACCTTCGAGGCGGCTCGCGGTACACCTTC
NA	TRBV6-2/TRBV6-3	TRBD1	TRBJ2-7	CASSPTLYTQGAYEQYF	TGTGCCAGCAGCCCAACACTATATACGCAGGGGGCTTACGAGCAGTACTTC
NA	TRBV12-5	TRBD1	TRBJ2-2	CASGQGAGELFF	TGTGCTAGTGGCCAGGGGGCCGGGGAGCTGTTTTTT
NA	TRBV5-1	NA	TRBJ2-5	CASSWGDQPQETQYF	TGCGCCAGCAGCTGGGGCGACCAGCCTCAAGAGACCCAGTACTTC
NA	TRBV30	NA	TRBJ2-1	CAWGYVYNEQFF	TGTGCCTGGGGGTATGTGTACAATGAGCAGTTCTTC
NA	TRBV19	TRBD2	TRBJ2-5	CASSILTPGGGGETQYF	TGTGCCAGTAGTATATTAACCCCGGGCGGGGGGGGAGAGACCCAGTACTTC
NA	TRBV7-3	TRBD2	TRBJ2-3	CASSLGLAADTQYF	TGTGCCAGCAGCTTGGGACTAGCTGCAGATACGCAGTATTTT
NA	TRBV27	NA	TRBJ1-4	CASSLIGAGEKLFF	TGTGCCAGCAGTTTGATAGGGGCCGGCGAAAAACTGTTTTTT
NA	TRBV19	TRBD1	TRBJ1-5	CASSIYTGGNQPQHF	TGTGCCAGTAGTATTTATACAGGGGGAAATCAGCCCCAGCATTTT